This T cell receptor (beta chain) derives from a study of T-cell reconstitution after alpha-beta-depleted transplantation in children. This clonotype was recorded at least ten times. This CDR3 contains 14 residues. Trimming shortened V by 2 bases and J by 6 bases, and 14 bases separated the two germline ends. The V gene's germline CDR1 is SGHDN and CDR2 FVKESK. The TCRbeta library was prepared with unique molecular identifiers. TCRdb re-analysed the PCR reads in MiXCR, keeping a single row per CDR3 protein. Seen here are hundreds of thousands of distinct CDR3 sequences, 9.5% to 10% observed once, and the top ten hold over 9.5%.

The sequence derives from a human donor who donated a stem cell graft to a child with SCID. V is TRBV14 and J is TRBJ2-7; D is unresolved. The sample in question was PBMCs from the stem cell graft donor, obtained from the stem cell graft. CDR3 loop: CASSQRVTHVEQYF. Written as DNA, the CDR3 is TGTGCCAGCAGCCAAAGAGTGACGCATGTCGAGCAGTACTTC.